Listed below are T cell receptor beta chains from one sample, sequenced in a study of neoadjuvant anti-PD-1 for oral cavity cancer. Repertoires were generated with immunoSEQ multiplex PCR, while TCRdb's copy carries only in-frame clones and drops some. The data contain fewer than 35,000 clones, 80% to 90% of them singletons. The input for sequencing was PBMCs, taken before nivolumab (anti-PD-1) treatment. The receptor set was obtained from a person aged 40-85 years with oral cavity squamous cell carcinoma. Each CDR3 is given with its conserved first and last residue. Fields, in order: clone size, J gene, V gene, CDR3 protein. The size entry is marked missing in some rows and otherwise reads once, few, many or a size class.

clone size: .; J gene: TRBJ2-3; V gene: TRBV2; CDR3 protein: CASSALASGHTDTQYF
clone size: few; J gene: TRBJ1-2; V gene: TRBV6-1; CDR3 protein: CASSPGTGGSEGYTF
clone size: .; J gene: TRBJ1-1; V gene: TRBV7-6; CDR3 protein: CASSLAGGEAAFF
clone size: few; J gene: TRBJ2-3; V gene: TRBV5-6; CDR3 protein: CASRRRGQDTQYF
clone size: .; J gene: TRBJ2-2; V gene: TRBV5-1; CDR3 protein: CASSRLHGTSGGADGELFF
clone size: .; J gene: TRBJ2-1; V gene: TRBV5-5; CDR3 protein: CASSLRTGGYNEQFF
clone size: .; J gene: TRBJ2-5; V gene: TRBV30; CDR3 protein: CAWRGRGRGETQYF
clone size: .; J gene: TRBJ1-5; V gene: TRBV28; CDR3 protein: CASSTQGAVLRPQHF
clone size: once; J gene: TRBJ1-1; V gene: TRBV5-1; CDR3 protein: CASSLDGGNTEAFF
clone size: .; J gene: TRBJ1-4; V gene: TRBV4-1; CDR3 protein: CASSQRERSEKLFF
clone size: once; J gene: TRBJ2-3; V gene: TRBV27; CDR3 protein: CASSPSTGGRTDTQYF
clone size: .; J gene: TRBJ2-2; V gene: TRBV19; CDR3 protein: CASSRWVQPGELRVTGELFF
clone size: .; J gene: TRBJ2-3; V gene: TRBV7-2; CDR3 protein: CASSQSGGAYTQYF
clone size: few; J gene: TRBJ2-3; V gene: TRBV2; CDR3 protein: CASSAGTSYDTQYF
clone size: few; J gene: TRBJ1-2; V gene: TRBV28; CDR3 protein: CASSFSPTGVYGYTF
clone size: .; J gene: TRBJ2-7; V gene: TRBV9; CDR3 protein: CASSVEGHYEQYF
clone size: few; J gene: TRBJ2-1; V gene: TRBV10-1; CDR3 protein: CASSAGGTKGDEQFF
clone size: .; J gene: TRBJ2-1; V gene: TRBV7-3; CDR3 protein: CASSPLAGGIYNEQFF
clone size: few; J gene: TRBJ1-2; V gene: TRBV6-5; CDR3 protein: CASSPDSERRGYTF
clone size: .; J gene: TRBJ1-1; V gene: TRBV5-1; CDR3 protein: CASSLDSLVGAFF
clone size: .; J gene: TRBJ2-6; V gene: TRBV6-1; CDR3 protein: CASLRGPGANVLTF
clone size: .; J gene: TRBJ2-7; V gene: TRBV4-3; CDR3 protein: CASSQDIRGQEFYEQYF
clone size: .; J gene: TRBJ1-2; V gene: TRBV6-1; CDR3 protein: CASSEGARSIYGYTF
clone size: .; J gene: TRBJ2-3; V gene: TRBV28; CDR3 protein: CASSLRPGGAADTQYF
clone size: .; J gene: TRBJ1-2; V gene: TRBV29-1; CDR3 protein: CSVDPGHTNYGYTF
clone size: .; J gene: TRBJ2-7; V gene: TRBV5-1; CDR3 protein: CASSEDRGSYEQYF
clone size: once; J gene: TRBJ1-3; V gene: TRBV12-5; CDR3 protein: CASDDRTPPGNTIYF